This TCR beta chain stems from a study of blood T cell repertoires in COVID-19. Across the study: Whether acute or convalescent, the COVID-19 samples came from the United States, Italy and Spain. PBMCs, B-cell-depleted T cells, or T cells provided the cDNA or gDNA that made up the material.

Original methodology: Quantification of nucleated cells was approximated via reference gene primer amplification. Generated by immunoSEQ multiplex PCR, the TCRdb table keeps only in-frame clones and is missing some. For V, J and clone size, that table is used; D and trimming come from the DNA. The table records about 530,000 clones, less than 90% of them present only once. Seattle's enrolled individuals joined amid active infection and were then monitored longitudinally. Germline loops: CDR1 SGHVS, CDR2 FQNEAQ. The CDR3 spans 14 residues. The V gene end was trimmed by 5 bases and the J gene end by 6 bases; junction bases not matched to a gene: 9.

The genes are TRBV7-8 and TRBJ1-2; 7 nucleotides line up with TRBD1. The receptor was derived from a woman in her forties or fifties with COVID-19, enrolled during active disease. Material: peripheral blood. The CDR3 region is CASSPRQGTHGYTF. The DNA for the CDR3 is TGTGCCAGCAGCCCCCGACAGGGAACCCATGGCTACACCTTC.